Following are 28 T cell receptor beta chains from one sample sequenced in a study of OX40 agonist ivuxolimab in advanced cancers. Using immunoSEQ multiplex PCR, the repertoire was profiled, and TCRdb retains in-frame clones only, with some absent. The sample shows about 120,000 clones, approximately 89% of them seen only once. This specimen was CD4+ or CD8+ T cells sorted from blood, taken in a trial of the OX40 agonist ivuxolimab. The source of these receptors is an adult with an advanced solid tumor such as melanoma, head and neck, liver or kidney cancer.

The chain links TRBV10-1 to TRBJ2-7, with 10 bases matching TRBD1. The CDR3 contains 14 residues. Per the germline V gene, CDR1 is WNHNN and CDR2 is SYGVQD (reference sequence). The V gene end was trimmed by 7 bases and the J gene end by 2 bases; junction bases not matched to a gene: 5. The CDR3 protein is CASISGTGAYEQYF. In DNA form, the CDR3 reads TGCGCCAGCATCTCCGGGACAGGGGCCTACGAGCAGTACTTC.

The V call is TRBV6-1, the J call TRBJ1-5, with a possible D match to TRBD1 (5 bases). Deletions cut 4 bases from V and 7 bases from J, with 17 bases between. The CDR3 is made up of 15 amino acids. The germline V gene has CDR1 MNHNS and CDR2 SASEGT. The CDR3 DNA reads TGTGCCAGCAGTGGACTCAGGGTGGAGGGACAGCCCCAGCATTTT. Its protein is CASSGLRVEGQPQHF.

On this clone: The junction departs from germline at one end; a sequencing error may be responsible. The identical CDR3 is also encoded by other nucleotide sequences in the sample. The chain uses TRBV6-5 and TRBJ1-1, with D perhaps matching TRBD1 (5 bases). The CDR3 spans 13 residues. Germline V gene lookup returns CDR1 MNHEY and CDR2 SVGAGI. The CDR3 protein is CASSPTANTEAFF. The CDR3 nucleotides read TGTGCCAGCAGCCCGACAGCCAACACCGAAGCTTTCTTT.

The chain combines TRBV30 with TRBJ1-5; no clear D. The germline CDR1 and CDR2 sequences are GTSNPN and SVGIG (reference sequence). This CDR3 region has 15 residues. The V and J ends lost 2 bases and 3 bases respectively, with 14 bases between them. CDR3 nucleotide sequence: TGTGCCTGGAGTCCGGGGAGTTCAGTCAATCAGCCCCAGCATTTT. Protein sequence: CAWSPGSSVNQPQHF.

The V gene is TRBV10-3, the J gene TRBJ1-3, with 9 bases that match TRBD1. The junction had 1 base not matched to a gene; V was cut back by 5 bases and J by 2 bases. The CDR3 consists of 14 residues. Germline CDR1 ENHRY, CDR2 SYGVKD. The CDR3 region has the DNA TGTGCCATCAGTACAGGGGGCGCTGGAAACACCATATATTTT. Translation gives CAISTGGAGNTIYF.

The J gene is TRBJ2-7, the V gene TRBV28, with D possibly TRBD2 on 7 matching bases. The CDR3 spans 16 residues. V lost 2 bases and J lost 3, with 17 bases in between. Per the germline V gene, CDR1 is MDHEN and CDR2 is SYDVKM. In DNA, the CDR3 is TGTGCCAGCAGTTTAGGGGGGGGCGGGACCTACTACGAGCAGTACTTC. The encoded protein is CASSLGGGGTYYEQYF.

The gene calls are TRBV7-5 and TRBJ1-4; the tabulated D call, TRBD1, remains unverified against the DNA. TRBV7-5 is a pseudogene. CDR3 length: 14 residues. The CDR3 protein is CARSANWADEKLFF. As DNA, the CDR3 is TGTGCCAGAAGCGCCAACTGGGCAGACGAAAAACTGTTTTTT.

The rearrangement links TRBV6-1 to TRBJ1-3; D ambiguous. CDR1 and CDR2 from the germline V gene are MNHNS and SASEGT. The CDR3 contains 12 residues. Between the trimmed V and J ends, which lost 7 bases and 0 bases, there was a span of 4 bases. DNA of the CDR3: TGTGCCAGCACTGCCTCTGGAAACACCATATATTTT. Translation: CASTASGNTIYF.

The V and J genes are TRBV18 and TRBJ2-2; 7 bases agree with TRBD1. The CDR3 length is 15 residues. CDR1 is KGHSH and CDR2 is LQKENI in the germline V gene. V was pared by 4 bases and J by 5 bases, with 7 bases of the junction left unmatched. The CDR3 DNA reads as TGTGCCAGCTCACGTAACAGGGGCGAGACCGGGGAGCTGTTTTTT. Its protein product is CASSRNRGETGELFF.

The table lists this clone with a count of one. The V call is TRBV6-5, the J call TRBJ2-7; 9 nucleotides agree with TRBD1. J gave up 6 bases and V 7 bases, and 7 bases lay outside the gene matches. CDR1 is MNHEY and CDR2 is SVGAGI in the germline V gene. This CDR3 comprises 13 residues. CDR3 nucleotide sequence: TGTGCCAGCAATACCGGGACAGGGATCGAGCAGTACTTC. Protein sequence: CASNTGTGIEQYF.

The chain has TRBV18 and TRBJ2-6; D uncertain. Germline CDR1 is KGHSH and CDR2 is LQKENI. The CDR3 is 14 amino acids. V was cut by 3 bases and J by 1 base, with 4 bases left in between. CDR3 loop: CASSPSSGANVLTF. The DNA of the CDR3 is TGTGCCAGCTCACCCAGTTCTGGGGCCAACGTCCTGACTTTC.

The CDR3 DNA is TGTGCCAGCAGCAAAGTTCGAGCACCGAACCGGGACAGACTTGAAAAACTGTTTTTT. It yields the protein CASSKVRAPNRDRLEKLFF. This chain uses TRBV21-1 with TRBJ1-4; TRBD1 is taken as the D call from the table, unchecked against the DNA. TRBV21-1 is a listed pseudogene. This CDR3 is 19 amino acids long.

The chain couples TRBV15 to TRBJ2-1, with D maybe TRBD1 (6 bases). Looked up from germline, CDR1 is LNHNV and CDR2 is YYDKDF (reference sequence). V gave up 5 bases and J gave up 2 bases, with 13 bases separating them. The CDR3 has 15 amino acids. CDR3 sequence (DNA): TGTGCCACCAGCCTGGAGGACAGCACCTACAATGAGCAGTTCTTC. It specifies CATSLEDSTYNEQFF.

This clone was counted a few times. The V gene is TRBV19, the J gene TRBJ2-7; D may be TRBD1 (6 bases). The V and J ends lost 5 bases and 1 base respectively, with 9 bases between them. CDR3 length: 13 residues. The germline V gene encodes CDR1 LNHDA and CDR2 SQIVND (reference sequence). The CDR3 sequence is CASSERGSYEQYF. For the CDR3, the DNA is TGTGCCAGTAGTGAGAGGGGGTCCTACGAGCAGTACTTC.

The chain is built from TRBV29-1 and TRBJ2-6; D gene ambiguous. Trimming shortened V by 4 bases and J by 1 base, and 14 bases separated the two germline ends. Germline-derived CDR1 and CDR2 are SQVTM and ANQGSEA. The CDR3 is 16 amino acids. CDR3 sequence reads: CSVGEEPFSGANVLTF. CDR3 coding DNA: TGCAGCGTTGGTGAGGAACCCTTTTCTGGGGCCAACGTCCTGACTTTC. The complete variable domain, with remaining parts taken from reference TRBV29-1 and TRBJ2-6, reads SAVISQKPSRDICQRGTSLTIQCQVDSQVTMMFWYRQQPGQSLTLIATANQGSEATYESGFVIDKFPISRPNLTFSTLTVSNMSPEDSSIYLCSVGEEPFSGANVLTFGAGSRLTVL.

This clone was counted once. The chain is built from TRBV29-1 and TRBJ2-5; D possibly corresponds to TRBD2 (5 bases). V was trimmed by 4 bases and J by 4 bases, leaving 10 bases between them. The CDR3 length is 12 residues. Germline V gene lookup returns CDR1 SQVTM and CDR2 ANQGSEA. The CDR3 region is CSVGEPAETQYF. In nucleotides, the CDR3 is TGCAGCGTTGGGGAGCCAGCAGAGACCCAGTACTTC.

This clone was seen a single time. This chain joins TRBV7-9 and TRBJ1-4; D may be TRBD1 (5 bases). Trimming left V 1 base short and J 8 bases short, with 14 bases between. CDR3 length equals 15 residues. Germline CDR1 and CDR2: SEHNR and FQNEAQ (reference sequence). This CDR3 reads CASSLGRGVVEKLFF. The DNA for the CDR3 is TGTGCCAGCAGCTTAGGTAGAGGGGTGGTCGAAAAACTGTTTTTT.

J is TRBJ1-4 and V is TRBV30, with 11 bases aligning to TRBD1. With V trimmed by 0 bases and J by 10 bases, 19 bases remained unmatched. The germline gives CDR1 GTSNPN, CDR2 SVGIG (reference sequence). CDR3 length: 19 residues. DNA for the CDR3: TGTGCCTGGAGTGTAATATGGTGGGACAGGGGGGTCCCTAATCGAAAACTGTTTTTT. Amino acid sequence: CAWSVIWWDRGVPNRKLFF.

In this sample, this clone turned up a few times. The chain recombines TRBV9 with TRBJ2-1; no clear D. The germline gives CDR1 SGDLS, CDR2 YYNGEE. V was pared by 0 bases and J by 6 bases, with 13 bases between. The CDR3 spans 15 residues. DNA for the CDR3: TGTGCCAGCAGCGTAGCTCCGGTAGCTACCAATGAGCAGTTCTTC. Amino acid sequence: CASSVAPVATNEQFF.

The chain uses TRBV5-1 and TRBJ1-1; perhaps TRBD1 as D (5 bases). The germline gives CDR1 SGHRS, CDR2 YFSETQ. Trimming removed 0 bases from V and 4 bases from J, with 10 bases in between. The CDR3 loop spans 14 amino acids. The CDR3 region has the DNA TGCGCCAGCAGCTTGGTTCGGGGGAGCACTGAAGCTTTCTTT. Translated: CASSLVRGSTEAFF. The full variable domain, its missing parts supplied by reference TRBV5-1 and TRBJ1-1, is KAGVTQTPRYLIKTRGQQVTLSCSPISGHRSVSWYQQTPGQGLQFLFEYFSETQRNKGNFPGRFSGRQFSNSRSEMNVSTLELGDSALYLCASSLVRGSTEAFFGQGTRLTVV.

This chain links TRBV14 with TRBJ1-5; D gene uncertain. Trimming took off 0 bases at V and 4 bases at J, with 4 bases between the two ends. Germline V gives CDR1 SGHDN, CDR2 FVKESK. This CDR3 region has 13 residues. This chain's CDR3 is CASSQDGNQPQHF. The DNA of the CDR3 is TGTGCCAGCAGCCAAGACGGAAATCAGCCCCAGCATTTT. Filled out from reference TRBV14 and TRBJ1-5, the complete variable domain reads EAGVTQFPSHSVIEKGQTVTLRCDPISGHDNLYWYRRVMGKEIKFLLHFVKESKQDESGMPNNRFLAERTGGTYSTLKVQPAELEDSGVYFCASSQDGNQPQHFGDGTRLSIL.

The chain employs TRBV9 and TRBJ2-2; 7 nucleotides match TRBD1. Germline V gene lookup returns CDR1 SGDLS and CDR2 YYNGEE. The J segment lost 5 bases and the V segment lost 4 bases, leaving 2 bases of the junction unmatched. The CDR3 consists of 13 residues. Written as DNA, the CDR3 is TGTGCCAGCAGCCTACAGGGGACCGGGGAGCTGTTTTTT. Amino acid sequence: CASSLQGTGELFF.

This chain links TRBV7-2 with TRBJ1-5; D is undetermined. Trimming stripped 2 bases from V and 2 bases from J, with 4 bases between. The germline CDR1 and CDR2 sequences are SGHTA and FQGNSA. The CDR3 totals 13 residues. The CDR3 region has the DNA TGTGCCAGCAGCTTAAGTGGCAATCAGCCCCAGCATTTT. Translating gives CASSLSGNQPQHF.

CDR3 bases: TGCGCCAGCAGCTTACAACCGGGACAGAGCTCCTACGAGCAGTACTTC. It translates to CASSLQPGQSSYEQYF. V is TRBV5-1 and J is TRBJ2-7; 7 bases fit TRBD1. This CDR3 is built from 16 residues. Germline CDR1 SGHRS, CDR2 YFSETQ. The V and J ends lost 2 bases and 0 bases, in that order; junction bases with no gene match: 8.

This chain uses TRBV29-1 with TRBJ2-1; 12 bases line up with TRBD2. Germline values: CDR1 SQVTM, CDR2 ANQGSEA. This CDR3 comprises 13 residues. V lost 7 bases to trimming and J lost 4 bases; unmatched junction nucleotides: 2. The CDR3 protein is CSATSGGYNEQFF. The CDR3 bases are TGCAGCGCTACTAGCGGGGGGTACAATGAGCAGTTCTTC.

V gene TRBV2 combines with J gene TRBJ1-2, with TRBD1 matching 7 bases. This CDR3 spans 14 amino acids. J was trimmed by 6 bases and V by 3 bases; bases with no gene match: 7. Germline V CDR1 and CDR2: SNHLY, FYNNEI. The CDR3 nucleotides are TGTGCCAGCAGTGAGCGCAGGGGGACGCATGGCTACACCTTC. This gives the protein CASSERRGTHGYTF.

The CDR3 is CSVGTGISKSSGANVLTF. CDR3 nucleotide sequence: TGCAGCGTGGGAACAGGGATCTCCAAAAGCTCTGGGGCCAACGTCCTGACTTTC. The chain joins TRBV29-1 to TRBJ2-6, with D tentatively TRBD1 (6 bases). Trimming cost V 6 bases and J 0 bases, with 21 bases left between them. The CDR3 covers 18 residues. Germline V gene sequence: CDR1 SQVTM, CDR2 ANQGSEA.

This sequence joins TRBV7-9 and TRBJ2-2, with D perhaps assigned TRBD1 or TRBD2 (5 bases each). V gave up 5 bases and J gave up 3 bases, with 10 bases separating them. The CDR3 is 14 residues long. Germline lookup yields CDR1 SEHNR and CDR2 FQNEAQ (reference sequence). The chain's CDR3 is CASSRGAYTGELFF. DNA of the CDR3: TGTGCCAGCAGCCGAGGGGCTTACACCGGGGAGCTGTTTTTT.